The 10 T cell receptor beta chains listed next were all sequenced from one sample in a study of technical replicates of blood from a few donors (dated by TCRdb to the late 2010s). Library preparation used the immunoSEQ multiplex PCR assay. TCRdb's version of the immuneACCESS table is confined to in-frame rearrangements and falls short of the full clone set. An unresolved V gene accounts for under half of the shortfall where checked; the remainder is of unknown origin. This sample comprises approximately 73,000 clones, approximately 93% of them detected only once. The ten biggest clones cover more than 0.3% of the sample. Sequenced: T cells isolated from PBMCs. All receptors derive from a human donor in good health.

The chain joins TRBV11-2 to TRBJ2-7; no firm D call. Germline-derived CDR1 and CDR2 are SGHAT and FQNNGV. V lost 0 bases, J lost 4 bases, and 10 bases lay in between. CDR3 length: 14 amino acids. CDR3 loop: CASSLELVEYEQYF. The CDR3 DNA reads TGTGCCAGCAGCTTAGAACTCGTAGAGTACGAGCAGTACTTC.

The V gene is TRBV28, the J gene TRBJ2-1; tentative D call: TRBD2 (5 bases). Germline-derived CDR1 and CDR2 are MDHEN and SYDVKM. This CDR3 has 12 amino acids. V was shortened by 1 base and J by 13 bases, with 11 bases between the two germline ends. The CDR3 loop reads CASSLSLGLQFF. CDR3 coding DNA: TGTGCCAGCAGTTTATCTCTAGGACTCCAGTTCTTC. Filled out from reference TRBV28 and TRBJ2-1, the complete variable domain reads DVKVTQSSRYLVKRTGEKVFLECVQDMDHENMFWYRQDPGLGLRLIYFSYDVKMKEKGDIPEGYSVSREKKERFSLILESASTNQTSMYLCASSLSLGLQFFGPGTRLTVL.

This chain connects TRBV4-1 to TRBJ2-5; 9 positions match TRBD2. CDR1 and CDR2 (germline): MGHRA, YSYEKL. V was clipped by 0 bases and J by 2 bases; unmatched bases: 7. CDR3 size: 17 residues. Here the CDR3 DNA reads TGCGCCAGCAGCCAAGATTCTAAGCGGGAGGTACAAGAGACCCAGTACTTC. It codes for CASSQDSKREVQETQYF.

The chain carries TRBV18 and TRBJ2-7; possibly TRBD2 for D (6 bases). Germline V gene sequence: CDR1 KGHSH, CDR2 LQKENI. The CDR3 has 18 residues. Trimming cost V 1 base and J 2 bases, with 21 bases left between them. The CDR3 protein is CASSPRVGLWDLPYEQYF. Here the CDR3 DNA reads TGTGCCAGCTCACCACGGGTAGGTTTATGGGACTTACCCTACGAGCAGTACTTC.

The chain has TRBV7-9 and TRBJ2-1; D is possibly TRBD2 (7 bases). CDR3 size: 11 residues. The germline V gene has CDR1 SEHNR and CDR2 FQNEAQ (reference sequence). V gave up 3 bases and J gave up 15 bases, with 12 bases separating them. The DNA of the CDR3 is TGTGCCAGCAGCTTTTACAGGGAGGGGTTCTTC. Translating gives CASSFYREGFF.

The DNA for the CDR3 is TGTGCCAGTAGTATGGAGGGTTTCGGGACCGGGGAGCTGTTTTTT. Its protein product is CASSMEGFGTGELFF. The chain joins TRBV19 to TRBJ2-2, with a tentative D call TRBD2 (6 bases). CDR1 is LNHDA, CDR2 SQIVND, per germline (reference sequence). The CDR3 consists of 15 residues. The V end lost 3 bases, the J end lost 5 bases, and 13 bases lay between the germline ends.

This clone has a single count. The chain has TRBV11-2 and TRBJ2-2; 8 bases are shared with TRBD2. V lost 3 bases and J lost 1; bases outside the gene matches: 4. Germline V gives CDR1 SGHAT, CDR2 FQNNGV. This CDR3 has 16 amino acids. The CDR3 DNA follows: TGTGCCAGCAGCTTCACTAGCGGACTGAACACCGGGGAGCTGTTTTTT. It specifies CASSFTSGLNTGELFF.

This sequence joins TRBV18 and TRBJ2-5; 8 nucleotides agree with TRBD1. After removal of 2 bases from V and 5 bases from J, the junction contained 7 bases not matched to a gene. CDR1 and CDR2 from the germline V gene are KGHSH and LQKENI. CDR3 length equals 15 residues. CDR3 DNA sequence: TGTGCCAGCTCACCAAACGGACAGGGTCGTGAGACCCAGTACTTC. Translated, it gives CASSPNGQGRETQYF.

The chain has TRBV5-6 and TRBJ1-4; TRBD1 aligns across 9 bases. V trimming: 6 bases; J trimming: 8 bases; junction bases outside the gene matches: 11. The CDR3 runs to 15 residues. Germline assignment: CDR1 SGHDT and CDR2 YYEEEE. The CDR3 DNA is TGTGCCAGCACCCAGCTTCTAGGGACAGGGGAAAAACTGTTTTTT. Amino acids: CASTQLLGTGEKLFF.

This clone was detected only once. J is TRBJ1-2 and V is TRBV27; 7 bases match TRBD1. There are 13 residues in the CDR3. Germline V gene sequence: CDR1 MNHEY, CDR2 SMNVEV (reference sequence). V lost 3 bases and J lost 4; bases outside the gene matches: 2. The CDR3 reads CASSFRGTYGYTF. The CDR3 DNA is TGTGCCAGCAGTTTCAGGGGGACCTATGGCTACACCTTC.